A selection of T cell receptor beta chains follows, all from one sample in a study of shared clonotypes between healthy human individuals. Method: immunoSEQ multiplex PCR; TCRdb's copy keeps in-frame clones and lacks some. This sample carries 2 million to 2.5 million clones, 90% to 96% of them seen once, and the ten largest clones take about 0.13%. The material sequenced was naive CD4+ T cells sorted from blood. Receptors originate from a young man in good health. Both conserved end residues are trimmed from each CDR3. Clone size is not always given. Where it is, it says once, few, many or a class for expanded clones.

CDR3	length	V	J	size
ASSPKGWGSNTEAF	14	TRBV5-1	TRBJ1-1	-
ASSQETSGRRF	11	TRBV4-3	TRBJ2-1	-
ASMRGDTQY	9	TRBV10-2	TRBJ2-3	-
ASSSVEGGSTEAF	13	TRBV18	TRBJ1-1	-
ASSLATSGRGGETQY	15	TRBV11-2	TRBJ2-5	-
ASSMWNTIY	9	TRBV19	TRBJ1-3	-
ASSSQALGETQY	12	TRBV19	TRBJ2-5	once
ASQTGGQETQY	11	TRBV5-1	TRBJ2-5	-
ASSVRGYEQY	10	TRBV6-1	TRBJ2-7	-
AIKSGNTDTQY	11	TRBV10-3	TRBJ2-3	-
SVRDSSYEQY	10	TRBV29-1	TRBJ2-7	once
ASSPKGTPSYEQY	13	TRBV18	TRBJ2-7	-
ATLSRSYNSPLH	12	TRBV7-9	TRBJ1-6	-
ASSLGWNYEQY	11	TRBV7-9	TRBJ2-7	-
ASSPGTGSNQPQH	13	TRBV18	TRBJ1-5	-
ASSSQQGGNSPLH	13	TRBV7-2	TRBJ1-6	-
ASSRTVSGNTIY	12	TRBV7-2	TRBJ1-3	-
AWETSGAYEQY	11	TRBV30	TRBJ2-7	once
ASSVWETPYEQY	12	TRBV9	TRBJ2-7	-
ASSVQGRKGTDTQY	14	TRBV25-1	TRBJ2-3	-
ASSLVGGLETQY	12	TRBV5-1	TRBJ2-5	-
ASSYPGARTYEQY	13	TRBV5-4	TRBJ2-7	once
ASSGRQGLSGELF	13	TRBV10-1	TRBJ2-2	-
ASSIATTGSRLSLNSPLH	18	TRBV19	TRBJ1-6	once
ASSEGPGQGGNQPQH	15	TRBV10-1	TRBJ1-5	-
ASSFSGVFIEAF	12	TRBV7-9	TRBJ1-1	-
ASRSGRGGDTQY	12	TRBV6-5	TRBJ2-3	-
ASSPPGTLNTEAF	13	TRBV18	TRBJ1-1	-
ASSGGINNEKLF	12	TRBV18	TRBJ1-4	-
ASSQPSGRAFSEQF	14	TRBV4-1	TRBJ2-1	-
ASSVSGQTDTQY	12	TRBV2	TRBJ2-3	-
ASSLSQLNTEAF	12	TRBV5-1	TRBJ1-1	-
ASSYSDRGAYEQY	13	TRBV6-6	TRBJ2-7	-
ASSQGLRDLNTEAF	14	TRBV4-1	TRBJ1-1	-
ASSPPQASYEQY	12	TRBV28	TRBJ2-7	-
SVNYGYT	7	TRBV20-1	TRBJ1-2	-
ASSLGLAESTDTQY	14	TRBV5-1	TRBJ2-3	-